The sample holds one count of the clone carrying this T cell receptor beta chain. The CDR3 totals 16 residues. Trimming shortened V by 0 bases and J by 2 bases, and 14 bases separated the two germline ends. Germline values: CDR1 SGHRS, CDR2 YFSETQ. The protocol was immunoSEQ multiplex PCR, while the TCRdb copy is restricted to in-frame clones and leaves out a portion. Altogether tens of thousands of clones are present, 92% being singletons, with the ten largest covering 0.25% to 0.3%. The sample belongs to a study of T cell changes during pregnancy in multiple sclerosis. The TCR sequence derives from a female donor with multiple sclerosis, enrolled in a pregnancy study. This chain connects TRBV5-1 to TRBJ2-5; tentative D call: TRBD2 (7 bases). The sample was CD4+ T cells from peripheral blood mononuclear cells, taken in the second trimester of pregnancy. CDR3 amino acids: CASSLDVGGPQETQYF. In DNA form, the CDR3 reads TGCGCCAGCAGCTTGGACGTGGGGGGGCCTCAAGAGACCCAGTACTTC.